Listed below are T cell receptor beta chains from one sample, sequenced in a study of blood T cell repertoires in COVID-19. The assay was immunoSEQ multiplex PCR, and TCRdb's table has in-frame clones only and misses some. Among some 230,000 clones, roughly nine tenths were seen once, and the ten largest hold roughly 10%. Sequenced material: peripheral blood. These receptors originate from a woman in her forties or fifties with COVID-19, enrolled during active disease. Both conserved end residues are part of each CDR3. The order of the fields is clone size, V gene, D gene, J gene, CDR3 protein, CDR3 DNA. The D gene is left open where the match is weak. Where a row states a size, it is once, few, many or the class of an expanded clone; other rows omit it.

abundance: .; v_gene: TRBV4-1; d_gene: .; j_gene: TRBJ2-7; CDR3aa: CASSQVLDSYEQYF; CDR3nt: TGCGCCAGCAGCCAAGTGCTTGACAGCTACGAGCAGTACTTC
abundance: .; v_gene: TRBV5-1; d_gene: .; j_gene: TRBJ1-3; CDR3aa: CASSLALGGEAGNTIYF; CDR3nt: TGCGCCAGCAGCTTGGCCTTGGGGGGAGAGGCTGGAAACACCATATATTTT
abundance: .; v_gene: TRBV12-5; d_gene: .; j_gene: TRBJ2-1; CDR3aa: CASGLVLGGAYNEQFF; CDR3nt: TGTGCTAGTGGTTTGGTACTTGGCGGAGCTTACAATGAGCAGTTCTTC
abundance: .; v_gene: TRBV19; d_gene: TRBD1; j_gene: TRBJ2-3; CDR3aa: CASSRLQGPDTQYF; CDR3nt: TGTGCCAGTAGTAGGTTACAGGGGCCAGATACGCAGTATTTT
abundance: .; v_gene: TRBV11-3; d_gene: TRBD2; j_gene: TRBJ2-1; CDR3aa: CASSSILAGEFNEQFF; CDR3nt: TGTGCCAGCAGCTCAATACTAGCGGGGGAGTTTAATGAGCAGTTCTTC
abundance: .; v_gene: TRBV19; d_gene: .; j_gene: TRBJ1-1; CDR3aa: CASSYSTGNTEAFF; CDR3nt: TGTGCCAGTAGTTACTCGACGGGGAACACTGAAGCTTTCTTT
abundance: .; v_gene: TRBV28; d_gene: TRBD1; j_gene: TRBJ1-6; CDR3aa: CASSPGTVSPLHF; CDR3nt: TGTGCCAGCAGTCCGGGGACAGTCTCACCCCTCCACTTT
abundance: once; v_gene: TRBV6-6; d_gene: .; j_gene: TRBJ1-5; CDR3aa: CASSYWGRGQPQHF; CDR3nt: TGTGCCAGCAGTTATTGGGGGAGGGGTCAGCCCCAGCATTTT
abundance: .; v_gene: TRBV10-2; d_gene: TRBD2; j_gene: TRBJ2-7; CDR3aa: CASSEAGDLYEQYF; CDR3nt: TGCGCCAGCAGTGAAGCGGGGGACTTATACGAGCAGTACTTC
abundance: .; v_gene: TRBV18; d_gene: .; j_gene: TRBJ1-5; CDR3aa: CASSLYRVSQPQHF; CDR3nt: TGTGCCAGCTCCCTCTACAGGGTCAGTCAGCCCCAGCATTTT
abundance: .; v_gene: TRBV19; d_gene: .; j_gene: TRBJ2-2; CDR3aa: CASSIVTGKGTGELFF; CDR3nt: TGTGCCAGTAGTATTGTCACAGGGAAAGGCACCGGGGAGCTGTTTTTT
abundance: .; v_gene: TRBV2; d_gene: TRBD1; j_gene: TRBJ2-1; CDR3aa: CASRQETGGNEQFF; CDR3nt: TGTGCCAGCAGACAGGAGACAGGGGGCAATGAGCAGTTCTTC
abundance: .; v_gene: TRBV19; d_gene: .; j_gene: TRBJ2-1; CDR3aa: CASSSLQHHPGYNEQFF; CDR3nt: TGTGCCAGTAGTAGCCTACAGCATCATCCCGGTTACAATGAGCAGTTCTTC
abundance: few; v_gene: TRBV7-8; d_gene: TRBD1; j_gene: TRBJ1-3; CDR3aa: CASSSPGQDSGNTIYF; CDR3nt: TGTGCCAGCAGCTCCCCGGGACAGGATTCTGGAAACACCATATATTTT
abundance: .; v_gene: TRBV24-1; d_gene: TRBD1; j_gene: TRBJ2-1; CDR3aa: CATSNDRGTYNEQFF; CDR3nt: TGTGCCACCAGCAACGACAGGGGGACCTACAATGAGCAGTTCTTC
abundance: .; v_gene: TRBV5-1; d_gene: TRBD1; j_gene: TRBJ1-1; CDR3aa: CASSRGQSNTEAFF; CDR3nt: TGCGCCAGCAGCCGGGGACAGTCGAACACTGAAGCTTTCTTT
abundance: once; v_gene: TRBV5-6; d_gene: TRBD1; j_gene: TRBJ2-2; CDR3aa: CASSWTGGNTGELFF; CDR3nt: TGTGCCAGCAGCTGGACAGGGGGAAACACCGGGGAGCTGTTTTTT
abundance: many; v_gene: TRBV29-1; d_gene: .; j_gene: TRBJ1-2; CDR3aa: CSVDLTRYGGYTF; CDR3nt: TGCAGCGTTGACCTTACCCGTTATGGCGGCTACACCTTC
abundance: .; v_gene: TRBV18; d_gene: .; j_gene: TRBJ2-3; CDR3aa: CASSPPTRTDTQYF; CDR3nt: TGTGCCAGCTCACCACCGACACGGACAGATACGCAGTATTTT
abundance: .; v_gene: TRBV15; d_gene: .; j_gene: TRBJ1-2; CDR3aa: CATSRDGGANYGYTF; CDR3nt: TGTGCCACCAGCAGAGACGGCGGAGCTAACTATGGCTACACCTTC
abundance: .; v_gene: TRBV5-1; d_gene: TRBD1; j_gene: TRBJ2-3; CDR3aa: CASSPDRPAADTQYF; CDR3nt: TGCGCCAGCAGCCCGGACAGGCCTGCAGCAGATACGCAGTATTTT
abundance: .; v_gene: TRBV6-2/TRBV6-3; d_gene: .; j_gene: TRBJ2-2; CDR3aa: CASSYSSYRTVNTGELFF; CDR3nt: TGTGCCAGCAGTTACTCGAGCTACCGGACAGTTAACACCGGGGAGCTGTTTTTT
abundance: .; v_gene: TRBV7-2; d_gene: TRBD2; j_gene: TRBJ2-3; CDR3aa: CASSYLAELAGGLDTQYF; CDR3nt: TGTGCCAGCAGCTACTTGGCGGAGCTAGCGGGGGGGCTGGATACGCAGTATTTT
abundance: few; v_gene: TRBV11-2; d_gene: TRBD1; j_gene: TRBJ1-2; CDR3aa: CASSGGTGVGYTF; CDR3nt: TGTGCCAGCTCCGGGGGGACAGGGGTCGGCTACACCTTC
abundance: .; v_gene: TRBV7-6; d_gene: .; j_gene: TRBJ2-7; CDR3aa: CASSSRGSYEQYF; CDR3nt: TGTGCCAGCAGCTCCCGGGGCTCCTACGAGCAGTACTTC
abundance: .; v_gene: TRBV5-6; d_gene: .; j_gene: TRBJ1-1; CDR3aa: CASSLREREAFF; CDR3nt: TGTGCCAGCAGCTTGAGAGAGCGGGAAGCTTTCTTT
abundance: .; v_gene: TRBV19; d_gene: .; j_gene: TRBJ1-1; CDR3aa: CASRSNRGNTEAFF; CDR3nt: TGTGCCAGTAGGTCTAATAGGGGGAACACTGAAGCTTTCTTT
abundance: once; v_gene: TRBV12-3/TRBV12-4; d_gene: .; j_gene: TRBJ2-1; CDR3aa: CASRLVNEQFF; CDR3nt: TGTGCCAGCAGACTGGTGAATGAGCAGTTCTTC
abundance: .; v_gene: TRBV3-1/TRBV3-2; d_gene: .; j_gene: TRBJ1-2; CDR3aa: CASSQVGGNYGYTF; CDR3nt: TGTGCCAGCAGCCAAGTGGGGGGAAACTATGGCTACACCTTC
abundance: .; v_gene: TRBV5-1; d_gene: .; j_gene: TRBJ2-5; CDR3aa: CASSLRGLQETQYF; CDR3nt: TGCGCCAGCAGCTTAAGGGGTTTACAAGAGACCCAGTACTTC
abundance: .; v_gene: TRBV6-6; d_gene: .; j_gene: TRBJ1-5; CDR3aa: CASSYREEQPQHF; CDR3nt: TGTGCCAGCAGTTACAGGGAGGAGCAGCCCCAGCATTTT
abundance: .; v_gene: TRBV4-1; d_gene: TRBD1; j_gene: TRBJ1-1; CDR3aa: CASSHPGQAVMNTEAFF; CDR3nt: TGCGCCAGCAGCCATCCGGGACAGGCGGTTATGAACACTGAAGCTTTCTTT
abundance: .; v_gene: TRBV4-1; d_gene: .; j_gene: TRBJ2-3; CDR3aa: CASSLRDSQADTQYF; CDR3nt: TGCGCCAGCAGCCTTCGGGACTCCCAAGCGGATACGCAGTATTTT
abundance: .; v_gene: TRBV24-1; d_gene: .; j_gene: TRBJ2-7; CDR3aa: CATSDSGISREQYF; CDR3nt: TGTGCCACCAGTGATTCGGGGATTTCACGCGAGCAGTACTTC
abundance: once; v_gene: TRBV2; d_gene: TRBD2; j_gene: TRBJ2-2; CDR3aa: CASSRLAGKAGELFF; CDR3nt: TGTGCCAGCAGTCGACTAGCGGGAAAGGCCGGGGAGCTGTTTTTT
abundance: .; v_gene: TRBV4-3; d_gene: .; j_gene: TRBJ1-2; CDR3aa: CASSLSRGSSGYTF; CDR3nt: TGCGCCAGCAGCCTCTCAAGGGGGTCGAGTGGCTACACCTTC
abundance: .; v_gene: TRBV15; d_gene: TRBD2; j_gene: TRBJ2-7; CDR3aa: CATSRPAGGAGQYF; CDR3nt: TGTGCCACCAGCCGCCCGGCGGGGGGGGCCGGGCAGTACTTC
abundance: .; v_gene: TRBV5-1; d_gene: .; j_gene: TRBJ1-1; CDR3aa: CASSLQANTEAFF; CDR3nt: TGCGCCAGCAGCTTGCAGGCTAACACTGAAGCTTTCTTT
abundance: .; v_gene: TRBV7-2; d_gene: TRBD1; j_gene: TRBJ1-4; CDR3aa: CASSLGAGGNEKLFF; CDR3nt: TGTGCCAGCAGCTTAGGGGCAGGGGGGAATGAAAAACTGTTTTTT
abundance: .; v_gene: TRBV28; d_gene: .; j_gene: TRBJ2-7; CDR3aa: CASSFGPLSYEQYF; CDR3nt: TGTGCCAGCAGTTTTGGGCCGCTAAGCTACGAGCAGTACTTC
abundance: .; v_gene: TRBV18; d_gene: .; j_gene: TRBJ1-2; CDR3aa: CASSPGSPLGESGYTF; CDR3nt: TGTGCCAGCTCACCAGGGTCTCCACTCGGGGAGTCGGGCTACACCTTC
abundance: .; v_gene: TRBV13; d_gene: TRBD2; j_gene: TRBJ2-3; CDR3aa: CASSPGGTSTDTQYF; CDR3nt: TGTGCCAGCAGCCCCGGGGGGACTAGCACAGATACGCAGTATTTT
abundance: once; v_gene: TRBV11-2; d_gene: TRBD1; j_gene: TRBJ2-7; CDR3aa: CASSWDRSTYEQYF; CDR3nt: TGTGCCAGCAGCTGGGACAGGTCGACCTACGAGCAGTACTTC
abundance: .; v_gene: TRBV15; d_gene: .; j_gene: TRBJ2-7; CDR3aa: CATSRPGVSDEQYF; CDR3nt: TGTGCCACCAGCAGGCCAGGGGTTTCGGACGAGCAGTACTTC
abundance: once; v_gene: TRBV19; d_gene: .; j_gene: TRBJ1-2; CDR3aa: CASSMGRQGGYTF; CDR3nt: TGTGCCAGTAGTATGGGCAGGCAAGGTGGCTACACCTTC
abundance: .; v_gene: TRBV5-1; d_gene: TRBD1; j_gene: TRBJ2-1; CDR3aa: CASSSELDRGRTDEQFF; CDR3nt: TGCGCCAGCAGCTCCGAATTGGACAGGGGGCGCACCGATGAGCAGTTCTTC